This paragraph reports one T cell receptor beta chain. As yet, its antigen is unknown. Sequencing was performed with immunoSEQ multiplex PCR; in TCRdb, only in-frame clones are kept and a portion is missing. Of roughly 300,000 clones detected, about 85% appear once; the ten largest clones hold 1% to 1.5%. Germline loops: CDR1 SGHTA, CDR2 FQGNSA. The CDR3 consists of 16 residues. Between the trimmed V and J ends, which lost 5 bases and 7 bases, there was a span of 20 bases. The data originate from a study of cytomegalovirus exposure and HLA in healthy donors. Study results and caveats: Researchers counted around 160 TCR beta chains as cytomegalovirus-associated.

The donors formed part of the approximately 130-subject validation cohort, distinct from the roughly 700-subject first cohort. The J gene is TRBJ1-4, the V gene TRBV7-2, with TRBD1 as a possible D gene (5 bases). The sequenced material came from PBMCs. This receptor was obtained from a woman aged 25 to 39 in good health and CMV-seropositive. CDR3 nucleotide sequence: TGTGCCAGCAGCCCTGTTCCCTCGACAAGGGGTGAAAAACTGTTTTTT. Translating it yields CASSPVPSTRGEKLFF.